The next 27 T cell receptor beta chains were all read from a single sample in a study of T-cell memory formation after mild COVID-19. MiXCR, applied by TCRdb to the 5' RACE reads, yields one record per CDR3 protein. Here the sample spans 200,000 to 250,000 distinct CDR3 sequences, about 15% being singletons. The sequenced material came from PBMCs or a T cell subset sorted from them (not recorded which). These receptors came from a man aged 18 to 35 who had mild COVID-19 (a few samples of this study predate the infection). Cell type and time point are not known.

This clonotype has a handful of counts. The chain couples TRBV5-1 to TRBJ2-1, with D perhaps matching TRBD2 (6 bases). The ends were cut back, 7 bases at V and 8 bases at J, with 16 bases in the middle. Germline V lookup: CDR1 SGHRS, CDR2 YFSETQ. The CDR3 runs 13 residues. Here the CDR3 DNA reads TGCGCCAGCGGTGAAACTAGCAGCCATGAGCAGTTCTTC. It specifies CASGETSSHEQFF.

This CDR3 reads CASLTRTDTQYF. CDR3 DNA sequence: TGTGCCAGCCTGACGCGGACCGATACGCAGTATTTT. The V call is TRBV28, the J call TRBJ2-3; D remains ambiguous. This CDR3 has 12 amino acids. Trimming took off 8 bases at V and 6 bases at J, with 12 bases between the two ends. Germline CDR1 is MDHEN and CDR2 is SYDVKM.

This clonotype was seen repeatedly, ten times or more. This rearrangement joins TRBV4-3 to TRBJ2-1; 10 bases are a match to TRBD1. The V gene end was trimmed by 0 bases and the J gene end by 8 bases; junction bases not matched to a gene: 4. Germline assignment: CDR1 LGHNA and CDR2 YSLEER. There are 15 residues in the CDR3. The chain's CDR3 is CASSQEGQGWDEQFF. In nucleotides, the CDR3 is TGCGCCAGCAGCCAAGAGGGACAGGGGTGGGATGAGCAGTTCTTC.

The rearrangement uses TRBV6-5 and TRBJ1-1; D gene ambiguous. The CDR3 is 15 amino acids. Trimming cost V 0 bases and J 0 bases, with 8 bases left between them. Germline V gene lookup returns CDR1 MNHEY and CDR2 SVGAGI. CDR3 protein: CASSYSRAMNTEAFF. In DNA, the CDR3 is TGTGCCAGCAGTTACTCTCGGGCTATGAACACTGAAGCTTTCTTT.

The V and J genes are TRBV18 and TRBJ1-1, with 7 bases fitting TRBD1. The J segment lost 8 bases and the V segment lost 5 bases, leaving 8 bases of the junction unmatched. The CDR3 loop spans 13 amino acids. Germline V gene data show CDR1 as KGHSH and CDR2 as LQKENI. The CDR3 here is CASSRDRGVEAFF. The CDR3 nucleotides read TGTGCCAGCTCAAGGGACAGAGGGGTGGAAGCTTTCTTT.

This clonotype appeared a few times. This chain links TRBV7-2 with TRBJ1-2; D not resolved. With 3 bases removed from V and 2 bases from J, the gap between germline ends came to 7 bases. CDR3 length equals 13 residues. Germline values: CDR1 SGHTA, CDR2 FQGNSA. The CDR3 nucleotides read TGTGCCAGCAGCTTCTGGGGAAACTATGGCTACACCTTC. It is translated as CASSFWGNYGYTF.

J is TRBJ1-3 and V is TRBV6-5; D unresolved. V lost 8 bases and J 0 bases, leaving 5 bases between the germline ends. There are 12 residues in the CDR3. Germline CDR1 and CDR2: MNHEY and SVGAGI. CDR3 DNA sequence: TGTGCCAGCGTCGCCTCTGGAAACACCATATATTTT. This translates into CASVASGNTIYF.

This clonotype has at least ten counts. The CDR3 sequence is CASSQSDSDQPQHF. As DNA, the CDR3 is TGTGCCAGCAGCCAATCGGACAGTGATCAGCCCCAGCATTTT. The chain employs TRBV3-1 and TRBJ1-5; maybe TRBD1 (6 bases). The CDR3 contains 14 residues. The germline CDR1 and CDR2 sequences are LGHDT and YNNKEL (reference sequence). With 2 bases removed from V and 5 bases from J, the gap between germline ends came to 10 bases.

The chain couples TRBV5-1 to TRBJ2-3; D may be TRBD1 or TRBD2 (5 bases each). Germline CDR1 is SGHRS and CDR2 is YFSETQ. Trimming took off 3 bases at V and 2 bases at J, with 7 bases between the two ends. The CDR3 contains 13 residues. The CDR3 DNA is TGCGCCAGCAGCTGGGACCACACAGATACGCAGTATTTT. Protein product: CASSWDHTDTQYF.

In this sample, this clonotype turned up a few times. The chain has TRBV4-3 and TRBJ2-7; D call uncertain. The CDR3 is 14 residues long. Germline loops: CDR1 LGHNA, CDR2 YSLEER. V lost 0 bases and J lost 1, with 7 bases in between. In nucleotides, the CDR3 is TGCGCCAGCAGCCAAGATTCGGAATCCTACGAGCAGTACTTC. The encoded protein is CASSQDSESYEQYF.

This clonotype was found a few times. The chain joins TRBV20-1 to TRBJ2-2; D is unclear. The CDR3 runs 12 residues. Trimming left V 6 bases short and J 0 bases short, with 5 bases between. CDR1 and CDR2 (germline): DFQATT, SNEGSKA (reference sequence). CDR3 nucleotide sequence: TGCAGTGCGGTGTCGAACACCGGGGAGCTGTTTTTT. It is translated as CSAVSNTGELFF.

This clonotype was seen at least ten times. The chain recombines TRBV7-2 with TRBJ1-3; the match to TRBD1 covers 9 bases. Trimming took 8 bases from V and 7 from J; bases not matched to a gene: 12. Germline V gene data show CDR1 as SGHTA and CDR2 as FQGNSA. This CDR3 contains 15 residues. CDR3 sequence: CASGRTGTGPNTIYF. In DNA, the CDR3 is TGTGCCAGCGGCCGTACCGGGACAGGGCCCAACACCATATATTTT.

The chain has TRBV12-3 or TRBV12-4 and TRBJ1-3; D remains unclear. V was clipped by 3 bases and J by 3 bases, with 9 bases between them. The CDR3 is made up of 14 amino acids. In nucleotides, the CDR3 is TGTGCCAGCAGTTTCGTGGGAATTGGAAACACCATATATTTT. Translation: CASSFVGIGNTIYF.

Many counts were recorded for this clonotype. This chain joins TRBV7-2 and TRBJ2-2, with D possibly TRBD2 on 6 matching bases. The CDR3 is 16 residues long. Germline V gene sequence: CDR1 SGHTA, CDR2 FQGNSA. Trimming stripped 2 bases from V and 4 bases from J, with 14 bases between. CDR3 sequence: CASSLNQAGSTGELFF. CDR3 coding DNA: TGTGCCAGCAGCTTAAATCAGGCGGGGTCCACCGGGGAGCTGTTTTTT.

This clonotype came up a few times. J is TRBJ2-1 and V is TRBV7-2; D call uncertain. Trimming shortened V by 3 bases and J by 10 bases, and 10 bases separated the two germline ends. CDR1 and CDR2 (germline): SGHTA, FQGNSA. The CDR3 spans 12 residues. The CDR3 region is CASSFPRREQFF. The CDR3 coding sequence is TGTGCCAGCAGCTTCCCACGACGGGAGCAGTTCTTC.

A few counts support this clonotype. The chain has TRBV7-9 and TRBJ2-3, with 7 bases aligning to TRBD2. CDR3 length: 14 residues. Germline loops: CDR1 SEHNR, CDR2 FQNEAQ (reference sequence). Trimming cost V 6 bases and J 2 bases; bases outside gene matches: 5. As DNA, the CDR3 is TGTGCCAGCAGTGGGGGGGGTCCCACAGATACGCAGTATTTT. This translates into CASSGGGPTDTQYF.

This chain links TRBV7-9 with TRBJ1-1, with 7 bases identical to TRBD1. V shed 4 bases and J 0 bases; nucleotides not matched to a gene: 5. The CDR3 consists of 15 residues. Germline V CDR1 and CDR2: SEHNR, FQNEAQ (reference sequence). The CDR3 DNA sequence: TGTGCCAGCAGCTCTGGACAGGACGTGAACACTGAAGCTTTCTTT. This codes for CASSSGQDVNTEAFF. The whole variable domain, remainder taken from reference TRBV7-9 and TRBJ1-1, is DTGVSQNPRHKITKRGQNVTFRCDPISEHNRLYWYRQTLGQGPEFLTYFQNEAQLEKSRLLSDRFSAERPKGSFSTLEIQRTEQGDSAMYLCASSSGQDVNTEAFFGQGTRLTVV.

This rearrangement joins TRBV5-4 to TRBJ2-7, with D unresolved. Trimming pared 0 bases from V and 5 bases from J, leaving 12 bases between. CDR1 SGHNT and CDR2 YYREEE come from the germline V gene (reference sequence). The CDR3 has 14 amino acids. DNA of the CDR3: TGTGCCAGCAGCTTGGACAGCGCAGATAACGAGCAGTACTTC. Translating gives CASSLDSADNEQYF.

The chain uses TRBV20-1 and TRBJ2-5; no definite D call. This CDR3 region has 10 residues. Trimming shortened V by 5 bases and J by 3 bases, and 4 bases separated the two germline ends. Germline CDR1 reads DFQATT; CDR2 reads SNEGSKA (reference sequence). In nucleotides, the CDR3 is TGCAGTGCTCAAAAAGAGACCCAGTACTTC. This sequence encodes CSAQKETQYF.

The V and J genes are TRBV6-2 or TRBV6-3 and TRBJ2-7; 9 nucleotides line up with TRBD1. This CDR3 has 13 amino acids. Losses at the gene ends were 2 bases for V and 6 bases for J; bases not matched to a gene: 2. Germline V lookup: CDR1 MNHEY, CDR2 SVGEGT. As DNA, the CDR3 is TGTGCCAGCAGTTACCGGGACAGGGCCGAGCAGTACGTC. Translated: CASSYRDRAEQYV.

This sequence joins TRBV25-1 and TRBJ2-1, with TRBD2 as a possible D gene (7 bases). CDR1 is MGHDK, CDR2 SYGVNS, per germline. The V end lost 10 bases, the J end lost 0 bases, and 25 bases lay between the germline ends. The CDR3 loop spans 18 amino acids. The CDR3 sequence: CAIMDFSGGGSSYNEQFF. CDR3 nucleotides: TGTGCCATCATGGATTTTTCGGGGGGCGGGAGCTCCTACAATGAGCAGTTCTTC.

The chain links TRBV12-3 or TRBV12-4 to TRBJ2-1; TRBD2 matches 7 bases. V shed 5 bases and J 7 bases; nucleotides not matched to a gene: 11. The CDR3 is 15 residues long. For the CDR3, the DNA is TGTGCCAGCAGTACCGGGACTATTTCCGGTAATGAGCAGTTCTTC. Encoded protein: CASSTGTISGNEQFF.

The CDR3 DNA reads as TGTGCCAGCAGTGAGGTAGTGGCTAGCGGGGGTAATGAGCAGTTCTTC. It encodes CASSEVVASGGNEQFF. The V gene is TRBV2, the J gene TRBJ2-1; 10 positions agree with TRBD2. This CDR3 has 16 residues. The V gene end was trimmed by 3 bases and the J gene end by 7 bases; junction bases not matched to a gene: 9. Germline CDR1 reads SNHLY; CDR2 reads FYNNEI.

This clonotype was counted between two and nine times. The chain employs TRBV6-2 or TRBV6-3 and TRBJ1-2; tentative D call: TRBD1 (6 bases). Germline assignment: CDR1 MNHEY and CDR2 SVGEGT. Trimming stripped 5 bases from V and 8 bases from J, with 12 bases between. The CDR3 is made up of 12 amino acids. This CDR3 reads CASSKQGLGYTF. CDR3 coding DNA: TGTGCCAGCAGTAAACAGGGACTCGGCTACACCTTC.

This CDR3 is CASSPPGSDQPQHF. In DNA form, the CDR3 reads TGTGCCAGCTCACCCCCCGGATCGGATCAGCCCCAGCATTTT. This chain connects TRBV18 to TRBJ1-5, with D hard to call. Trimming left V 3 bases short and J 5 bases short, with 11 bases between. Germline V gene lookup returns CDR1 KGHSH and CDR2 LQKENI. The CDR3 sequence is 14 residues long.

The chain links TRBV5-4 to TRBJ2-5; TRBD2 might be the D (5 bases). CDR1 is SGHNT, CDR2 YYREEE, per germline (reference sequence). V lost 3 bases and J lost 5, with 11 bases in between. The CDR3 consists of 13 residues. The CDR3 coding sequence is TGTGCCAGCAGCTCCCCTAGGGAGGAGACCCAGTACTTC. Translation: CASSSPREETQYF.

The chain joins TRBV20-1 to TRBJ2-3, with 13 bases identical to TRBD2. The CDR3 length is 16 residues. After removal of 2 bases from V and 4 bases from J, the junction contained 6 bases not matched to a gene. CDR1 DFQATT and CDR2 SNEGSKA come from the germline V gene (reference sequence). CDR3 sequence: CSARLGLAGLADTQYF. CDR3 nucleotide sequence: TGCAGTGCTAGACTGGGACTAGCGGGGTTGGCAGATACGCAGTATTTT.